This TCR beta chain came from a study of T cell responses to AZD1222 COVID-19 vaccine. General study results and limits: Clonal diversity may have been underestimated in mostly white British donors. Close to half of spike-specific TCRs reportedly recognize unmutated variant regions. Spike was spanned by vaccine-associated CD4 TCRs, which were dominant at 160-218 and 743-854.

The length of the CDR3 is 14 residues. CDR1 is MNHEY, CDR2 SMNVEV, per germline (reference sequence). The V end was cut by 3 bases, the J end by 4 bases, with 10 bases between. The repertoire was sequenced with immunoSEQ multiplex PCR; TCRdb's copy has only in-frame clones and lacks some. The table has 25,000 or so clones, roughly 91% seen once. A word on this clone: Its antigen is undetermined.

Analysis merged second doses at about 4 or about 12 weeks. The clonotype originates from an adult who received the AZD1222 COVID-19 vaccine. V gene TRBV27 combines with J gene TRBJ2-1, with D tentatively TRBD2 (6 bases). This sample comprised peripheral blood, obtained 28 days after the second AZD1222 dose. Here the CDR3 DNA reads TGTGCCAGCAGTTTTCCCGGGGGTTACAATGAGCAGTTCTTC. This sequence encodes CASSFPGGYNEQFF.